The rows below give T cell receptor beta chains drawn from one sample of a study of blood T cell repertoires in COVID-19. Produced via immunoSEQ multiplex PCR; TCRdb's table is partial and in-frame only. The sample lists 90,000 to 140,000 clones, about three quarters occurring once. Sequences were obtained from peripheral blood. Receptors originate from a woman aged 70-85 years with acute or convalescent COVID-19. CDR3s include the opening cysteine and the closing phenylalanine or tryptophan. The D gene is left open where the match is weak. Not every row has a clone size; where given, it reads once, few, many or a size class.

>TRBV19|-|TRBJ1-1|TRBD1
TGTGCCAGTAGTCGGGGGGACAGGGGCGGCGGCACTGAAGCTTTCTTT
CASSRGDRGGGTEAFF
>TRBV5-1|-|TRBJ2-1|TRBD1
TGCGCCAGCAGCGAATGGACAGGTGGAGGTGAGCAGTTCTTC
CASSEWTGGGEQFF
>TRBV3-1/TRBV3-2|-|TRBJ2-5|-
TGTGCCAGCAGCCAAGGTGGGGGGTATTCCACCCAGTACTTC
CASSQGGGYSTQYF
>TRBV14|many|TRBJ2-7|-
TGTGCCAGCAGCCAAGCCACCGGGGGGCTTTACGAGCAGTACTTC
CASSQATGGLYEQYF
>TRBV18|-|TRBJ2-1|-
TGTGCCAGCTCACCGAGGGACTCGATAAATGAGCAGTTCTTC
CASSPRDSINEQFF
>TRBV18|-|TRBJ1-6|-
TGTGCCAGCTCTCTACGCGCAGGGGATCGGGTTGGAGATTCACCCCTCCACTTT
CASSLRAGDRVGDSPLHF
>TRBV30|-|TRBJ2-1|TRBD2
TGTGCCTGGCGCCCGGGGGGGCCCTACAATGAGCAGTTCTTC
CAWRPGGPYNEQFF
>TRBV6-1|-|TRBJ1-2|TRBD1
TGTGCCAGCAGTGAAGCGGGACAGGGATCTTTCGGCTACACCTTC
CASSEAGQGSFGYTF
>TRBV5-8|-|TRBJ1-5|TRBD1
TGTGCCAGCAGCCCGGGACAGTATAGCAATCAGCCCCAGCATTTT
CASSPGQYSNQPQHF
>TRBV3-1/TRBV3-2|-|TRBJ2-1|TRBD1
TGTGCCAGCAGCCAAGCCTCGGGACAGGGCTCCAATGAGCAGTTCTTC
CASSQASGQGSNEQFF
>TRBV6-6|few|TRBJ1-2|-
TGTGCCAGCAGCCAGAACTATGGCTACACCTTC
CASSQNYGYTF